This T cell receptor (beta chain) was obtained from a study of T cells in Graves' hyperthyroidism and ophthalmopathy. In this sample, this clonotype turned up a few times. Uncontrolled infection, other autoimmune disease, pregnancy and lactation each barred patients from inclusion. Cells are PBMCs isolated from 10 ml of fresh blood. Germline V gene sequence: CDR1 MNHNS, CDR2 SASEGT. V lost 7 bases and J 7 bases, leaving 16 bases between the germline ends. This CDR3 is built from 13 residues. Authors of the study amplified TCR beta CDR3 regions from RNA transcripts. Initially, a first-round RT-PCR of the TCR CDR3 employed the HTBI primer set. TCRdb processed the multiplex PCR reads anew with MiXCR; each CDR3 protein has one entry. This sample yields about 600,000 distinct CDR3 sequences, of which 14% are seen a single time; around 7% belongs to the top ten.

The receptor was isolated from a woman under 30 with Graves' ophthalmopathy. Specimen: blood. The chain links TRBV6-1 to TRBJ2-5; D is perhaps TRBD2 (6 bases). CDR3 in DNA: TGTGCCAGCAACCAAGTCCTGGGGGGGACCCAGTACTTC. It codes for CASNQVLGGTQYF.